Following are 31 T cell receptor beta chains from one sample sequenced in a study of blood T cell repertoires in COVID-19. TCRdb keeps only in-frame clones here, not all; method: immunoSEQ multiplex PCR. The data contain about 200,000 clones, 75% to 95% of them seen just once; the ten biggest clones take up approximately 0.5%. Source material: peripheral blood. All receptors derive from a man between 50 and 59 years old with acute or convalescent COVID-19.

V is TRBV29-1 and J is TRBJ1-1, with TRBD1 matching 12 bases. With V trimmed by 4 bases and J by 4 bases, 7 bases remained unmatched. In germline, CDR1 is SQVTM, CDR2 ANQGSEA. The CDR3 is 15 amino acids. This CDR3 is CSVVGTGGYGTEAFF. The CDR3 region has the DNA TGCAGCGTTGTCGGGACAGGGGGCTATGGCACTGAAGCTTTCTTT.

The chain has TRBV10-3 and TRBJ2-5, with no clear D. Trimming stripped 3 bases from V and 3 bases from J, with 8 bases between. CDR3 size: 13 residues. Germline-derived CDR1 and CDR2 are ENHRY and SYGVKD. The CDR3 protein is CAISDAAEETQYF. The CDR3 DNA reads as TGTGCCATCAGTGATGCCGCGGAAGAGACCCAGTACTTC.

The gene calls are TRBV10-3 and TRBJ1-3; D unresolved. Trimming cost V 6 bases and J 2 bases, with 8 bases left between them. Germline V lookup: CDR1 ENHRY, CDR2 SYGVKD. This CDR3 has 13 amino acids. CDR3 bases: TGTGCCATCAGGCCACAGCCTGGAAACACCATATATTTT. It is translated as CAIRPQPGNTIYF.

The rearrangement joins TRBV27 to TRBJ2-5, with 13 positions matching TRBD2. Looked up from germline, CDR1 is MNHEY and CDR2 is SMNVEV (reference sequence). The V segment lost 5 bases and the J segment 5 bases; nucleotides outside the gene matches: 11. This CDR3 spans 17 amino acids. Here the CDR3 reads CASSPTGLAGRGETQYF. CDR3 coding DNA: TGTGCCAGCAGTCCGACGGGACTAGCGGGAAGAGGGGAGACCCAGTACTTC.

J is TRBJ2-1 and V is TRBV3-1 (or the pseudogene TRBV3-2); D perhaps matches TRBD1 (5 bases). The CDR3 has 12 residues. Trimming shortened V by 4 bases and J by 9 bases, and 10 bases separated the two germline ends. Germline CDR1 and CDR2: LGHDT and YNNKEL (reference sequence). This CDR3 reads CASSPLQGEQFF. The CDR3 DNA follows: TGTGCCAGCAGCCCCCTTCAGGGTGAGCAGTTCTTC.

The sample holds one count of this clone. The chain combines TRBV18 with TRBJ1-6; unclear D gene. Germline values: CDR1 KGHSH, CDR2 LQKENI. The CDR3 has 15 amino acids. Trimming took 3 bases from V and 7 from J, leaving 13 bases between them. This chain's CDR3 is CASSPRHLGNSPLHF. The CDR3 DNA reads TGTGCCAGCTCACCGCGACACCTTGGGAATTCACCCCTCCACTTT.

The CDR3, as DNA: TGTGCCAGCAGCTTGGACTTCTATAATTCACCCCTCCACTTT. Encoded protein: CASSLDFYNSPLHF. The chain recombines TRBV7-3 with TRBJ1-6, with D hard to call. V dropped 3 bases and J dropped 3 bases, with 6 bases sitting between them. CDR1 and CDR2 from the germline V gene are SGHTA and FQGTGA. This CDR3 has 14 residues.

The rearrangement joins TRBV6-5 to TRBJ1-1, with D possibly being TRBD1 (5 bases). This CDR3 has 15 amino acids. V shed 5 bases and J shed 1 base, with 14 bases lying between them. Looked up from germline, CDR1 is MNHEY and CDR2 is SVGAGI. In nucleotides, the CDR3 is TGTGCCAGCAGTCAACAACGGGGGGGGAACACTGAAGCTTTCTTT. Its protein is CASSQQRGGNTEAFF.

This rearrangement joins TRBV2 to TRBJ2-3, with 9 bases matching TRBD2. V dropped 7 bases and J dropped 4; count of bases not matched to a gene: 9. The CDR3 is 15 amino acids. CDR1 is SNHLY and CDR2 is FYNNEI in the germline V gene. CDR3 nucleotide sequence: TGTGCCAGCACCTGGGGTAGCGGGGGCGCAGATACGCAGTATTTT. Amino acids: CASTWGSGGADTQYF. Supplemented by reference TRBV2 and TRBJ2-3, the full variable domain reads EPEVTQTPSHQVTQMGQEVILRCVPISNHLYFYWYRQILGQKVEFLVSFYNNEISEKSEIFDDQFSVERPDGSNFTLKIRSTKLEDSAMYFCASTWGSGGADTQYFGPGTRLTVL.

This chain joins TRBV11-2 and TRBJ2-7, with 11 bases that match TRBD1. The CDR3 is 14 residues long. Per the germline V gene, CDR1 is SGHAT and CDR2 is FQNNGV. Trimming took 4 bases from V and 3 from J; bases not matched to a gene: 2. The CDR3 sequence is CASSSGTGGYEQYF. Written as DNA, the CDR3 is TGTGCCAGCAGCTCCGGGACAGGGGGCTACGAGCAGTACTTC.

The J gene is TRBJ2-1, the V gene TRBV2; 8 positions match TRBD1. This CDR3 has 20 amino acids. Germline CDR1 reads SNHLY; CDR2 reads FYNNEI. With 5 bases clipped from V and 1 base from J, the junction kept 19 bases outside the gene matches. The CDR3 protein is CASSPTRGRLRDRSYNEQFF. Written as DNA, the CDR3 is TGTGCCAGCAGTCCAACAAGAGGCCGCCTCCGGGACAGGTCCTACAATGAGCAGTTCTTC.

The chain employs TRBV2 and TRBJ2-7, with D perhaps matching TRBD2 (5 bases). The V gene's germline CDR1 is SNHLY and CDR2 FYNNEI. V lost 4 bases, J lost 0 bases, and 13 bases lay in between. The length of the CDR3 is 15 residues. CDR3 sequence: CASSVGAMNSYEQYF. The CDR3 coding sequence is TGTGCCAGCAGTGTGGGAGCAATGAACTCCTACGAGCAGTACTTC.

The V gene is TRBV15, the J gene TRBJ2-7, with a tentative D call TRBD1 (5 bases). The germline V and J ends were trimmed by 8 bases and 2 bases, with 13 bases remaining between them. The CDR3 covers 13 residues. Germline-derived CDR1 and CDR2 are LNHNV and YYDKDF (reference sequence). The CDR3 DNA reads as TGTGCCACCTCTTCGGACATAGCCTACGAGCAGTACTTC. Residues: CATSSDIAYEQYF.

The V and J genes are TRBV7-8 and TRBJ2-7, with 9 bases fitting TRBD2. Germline V gives CDR1 SGHVS, CDR2 FQNEAQ. The CDR3 runs to 14 residues. Trimming took 5 bases from V and 5 from J; bases not matched to a gene: 7. Here the CDR3 reads CASSPGTSNHEQYF. The CDR3 region has the DNA TGTGCCAGCAGCCCTGGGACTAGCAACCACGAGCAGTACTTC.

This clone was counted a single time. V usage is TRBV30 and J usage is TRBJ1-2; tentative D call: TRBD1 (5 bases). Looked up from germline, CDR1 is GTSNPN and CDR2 is SVGIG (reference sequence). V was shortened by 1 base and J by 13 bases, with 13 bases between the two germline ends. The CDR3 sequence is 11 residues long. In nucleotides, the CDR3 is TGTGCCTGGAGTGAGGACACTGGGTGCACCTTC. The encoded protein is CAWSEDTGCTF.

This chain uses TRBV10-1 with TRBJ2-3; TRBD2 matches 7 bases. Germline CDR1 is WNHNN and CDR2 is SYGVQD (reference sequence). This CDR3 has 13 amino acids. Trimming cost V 9 bases and J 1 base; bases outside gene matches: 4. This CDR3 reads CASGLEGTDTQYF. The CDR3 nucleotides are TGCGCCAGTGGACTAGAAGGCACAGATACGCAGTATTTT.

This sequence joins TRBV6-6 and TRBJ1-5; D is perhaps TRBD1 (5 bases). The CDR3 length is 13 residues. With 2 bases removed from V and 4 bases from J, the gap between germline ends came to 6 bases. Germline CDR1 and CDR2: MNHNY and SVGAGI (reference sequence). The CDR3, as DNA: TGTGCCAGCAGTTACGGACAAAATCAGCCCCAGCATTTT. Protein product: CASSYGQNQPQHF.

The chain is built from TRBV7-9 and TRBJ1-5; 10 bases are a match to TRBD1. The CDR3 is 16 residues long. J gave up 6 bases and V 2 bases, and 7 bases lay outside the gene matches. Germline values: CDR1 SEHNR, CDR2 FQNEAQ (reference sequence). The CDR3 DNA reads as TGTGCCAGCAGCTTAAACCGGGACAGGGGTTCTCAGCCCCAGCATTTT. It is translated as CASSLNRDRGSQPQHF.

This chain links TRBV29-1 with TRBJ1-4; no firm D call. The CDR3 is made up of 12 amino acids. V gave up 2 bases and J gave up 7 bases, with 8 bases separating them. Germline V gene data show CDR1 as SQVTM and CDR2 as ANQGSEA. In DNA, the CDR3 is TGCAGCGTTGAAATCCTAGGTGAAAAACTGTTTTTT. This encodes CSVEILGEKLFF.

The CDR3 sequence: CASSRNRDTQYF. In DNA form, the CDR3 reads TGTGCCAGCAGCCGTAACAGGGATACGCAGTATTTT. The chain has TRBV14 and TRBJ2-3; D possibly corresponds to TRBD1 (5 bases). Germline CDR1 reads SGHDN; CDR2 reads FVKESK. The CDR3 has 12 residues. V was cut by 4 bases and J by 6 bases, with 8 bases left in between.

This clone was detected once. This rearrangement joins TRBV7-8 to TRBJ2-3; 11 bases agree with TRBD2. CDR1 is SGHVS, CDR2 FQNEAQ, per germline. This CDR3 has 17 amino acids. Trimming took 5 bases from V and 6 from J; bases not matched to a gene: 13. CDR3 sequence (DNA): TGTGCCAGCAGCCCCGATGGTTCTAGCGGGAGGCGGGATACGCAGTATTTT. Translation gives CASSPDGSSGRRDTQYF.

V and J are TRBV7-2 and TRBJ2-2, with 11 bases aligning to TRBD1. The V segment lost 3 bases and the J segment 6 bases; nucleotides outside the gene matches: 0. The V gene's germline CDR1 is SGHTA and CDR2 FQGNSA. This CDR3 has 14 residues. CDR3: CASSLGQGAGELFF. In nucleotides, the CDR3 is TGTGCCAGCAGCTTGGGACAGGGGGCCGGGGAGCTGTTTTTT.

The chain employs TRBV3-1 (or the pseudogene TRBV3-2) and TRBJ2-3; D perhaps matches TRBD1 (6 bases). The CDR3 extends over 14 amino acids. V was clipped by 0 bases and J by 4 bases, with 8 bases between them. CDR1 and CDR2 (germline): LGHDT, YNNKEL (reference sequence). CDR3 region: CASSQEGAADTQYF. The CDR3 DNA is TGTGCCAGCAGCCAAGAGGGGGCGGCAGATACGCAGTATTTT.

V is TRBV19 and J is TRBJ2-1; 10 nucleotides agree with TRBD1. CDR3 size: 15 residues. Germline lookup yields CDR1 LNHDA and CDR2 SQIVND (reference sequence). V lost 6 bases, J lost 10 bases, and 12 bases stayed unmatched. CDR3 DNA: TGTGCCAGTAGCCGAGCCGGGACAGGGGTAGGCGAGCAGTTCTTC. Translating it yields CASSRAGTGVGEQFF.

CDR3 nucleotides: TGCGCCAGCAGCTTGGGGACTAGTTTTACCGGGGAGCTGTTTTTT. This translates into CASSLGTSFTGELFF. The gene calls are TRBV5-1 and TRBJ2-2; 7 bases line up with TRBD2. This CDR3 contains 15 residues. Germline-derived CDR1 and CDR2 are SGHRS and YFSETQ. Trimming took 0 bases from V and 5 from J; bases not matched to a gene: 4. Based on the CDR3 plus reference TRBV5-1 and TRBJ2-2, the full variable domain is KAGVTQTPRYLIKTRGQQVTLSCSPISGHRSVSWYQQTPGQGLQFLFEYFSETQRNKGNFPGRFSGRQFSNSRSEMNVSTLELGDSALYLCASSLGTSFTGELFFGEGSRLTVL.

The chain is built from TRBV28 and TRBJ1-6, with TRBD1 matching over 9 bases. This CDR3 has 16 amino acids. Germline V gene lookup returns CDR1 MDHEN and CDR2 SYDVKM. Losses at the gene ends were 6 bases for V and 4 bases for J; bases not matched to a gene: 7. DNA of the CDR3: TGTGCCAGCAGAGAGACGACAGGGGGTTATAATTCACCCCTCCACTTT. It codes for CASRETTGGYNSPLHF. Based on the CDR3 plus reference TRBV28 and TRBJ1-6, the full variable domain is DVKVTQSSRYLVKRTGEKVFLECVQDMDHENMFWYRQDPGLGLRLIYFSYDVKMKEKGDIPEGYSVSREKKERFSLILESASTNQTSMYLCASRETTGGYNSPLHFGNGTRLTVT.

The CDR3 DNA follows: TGTGCCAGCAGCTTTTTTTTGGAGGAAAAACTGTTTTTT. Translating gives CASSFFLEEKLFF. This chain links TRBV7-2 with TRBJ1-4, with D uncertain. Trimming cost V 3 bases and J 8 bases, with 10 bases left between them. Germline V CDR1 and CDR2: SGHTA, FQGNSA. The CDR3 contains 13 residues.

This clone has a single count. The CDR3 is CASVGGQSLPGNTIYF. Here the CDR3 DNA reads TGTGCCAGCGTGGGAGGGCAGTCACTCCCTGGAAACACCATATATTTT. The chain carries TRBV2 and TRBJ1-3; no clear D gene. V was clipped by 8 bases and J by 2 bases, with 19 bases between them. This CDR3 comprises 16 residues. Germline V gene sequence: CDR1 SNHLY, CDR2 FYNNEI.

This clone came up once. The rearrangement links TRBV27 to TRBJ2-1, with 15 bases fitting TRBD2. V dropped 7 bases and J dropped 8; count of bases not matched to a gene: 6. The CDR3 has 15 residues. Germline V gene sequence: CDR1 MNHEY, CDR2 SMNVEV (reference sequence). In DNA, the CDR3 is TGTGCCAGCAAGCCCGGACTAGCGGGAGGGTATGAGCAGTTCTTC. Its translation: CASKPGLAGGYEQFF.

This clone came up a few times. The chain combines TRBV21-1 with TRBJ1-5. TRBV21-1 counts as a pseudogene. CDR3 length: 16 residues. CDR3 DNA: TGTGCCAGCAGCAAAGAGGTCTGGGGACGGGGGCAGCCCCAGCATTTT. Translated: CASSKEVWGRGQPQHF.

This clone was seen a handful of times. The V gene is TRBV6-1, the J gene TRBJ2-7; 9 nucleotides line up with TRBD1. Germline V gene data show CDR1 as MNHNS and CDR2 as SASEGT. V trimming: 0 bases; J trimming: 5 bases; junction bases outside the gene matches: 5. The CDR3 length is 15 residues. The CDR3 spells CASSEAGQGFHEQYV. DNA for the CDR3: TGTGCCAGCAGTGAAGCGGGACAGGGTTTTCACGAGCAGTACGTC.